This T cell receptor (beta chain) was sequenced for a study of blood T cell repertoires in COVID-19. About the study: COVID-19 samples from acute and convalescent phases originated in the United States, Italy and Spain. PBMCs, B-cell-depleted T cells, or T cells provided the cDNA or gDNA that made up the material.

There are a few counts of this clone. How the authors handled the data: Quantification of nucleated cells was approximated via reference gene primer amplification. The assay was immunoSEQ multiplex PCR, and TCRdb's table has in-frame clones only and misses some. V, J and clone size are those of that table, while D and trimming were read from the DNA. The table lists more than 150,000 clones, around 80% of them singletons. Losses at the gene ends were 0 bases for V and 2 bases for J; bases not matched to a gene: 2. The length of the CDR3 is 14 residues. Germline-derived CDR1 and CDR2 are SGHKS and YYEKEE (reference sequence).

Source material: peripheral blood. The rearrangement links TRBV5-5 to TRBJ2-7; 7 bases are shared with TRBD1. The TCR comes from a human donor in a cohort sampled during active COVID-19. CDR3 residues: CASSLDRGAYEQYF. The CDR3 DNA reads TGTGCCAGCAGCTTGGACAGGGGAGCCTACGAGCAGTACTTC. The variable domain in full, with the rest retrieved from reference TRBV5-5 and TRBJ2-7, is DAGVTQSPTHLIKTRGQQVTLRCSPISGHKSVSWYQQVLGQGPQFIFQYYEKEERGRGNFPDRFSARQFPNYSSELNVNALLLGDSALYLCASSLDRGAYEQYFGPGTRLTVT.